What follows describes a single TCR beta chain. This record belongs to a study of T cell responses to AZD1222 COVID-19 vaccine. Assay used: immunoSEQ multiplex PCR; TCRdb lists only in-frame clones, some missing. Seen here are approximately 140,000 clones, 80% to 90% observed once, and the top ten hold 5.5% to 6.5%. The CDR3 covers 15 residues. The source material was peripheral blood, sampled on day 0 of AZD1222 vaccination. This chain connects TRBV21-1 to TRBJ1-1. TRBV21-1 is termed a pseudogene. This TCR derives from an adult in good health. The CDR3 spells CASSKEAGGNTEAFF. In DNA, the CDR3 is TGTGCCAGCAGCAAAGAGGCGGGGGGGAACACTGAAGCTTTCTTT.